A single sample gave rise to the 8 T cell receptor beta chains below, sequenced in a study of vaccination and CD4 T cells after COVID-19. The study sequenced cultured CD4+ T cell DNA using the Oncomine TCR Beta short-read assay. From the PCR reads, TCRdb called clonotypes with MiXCR, one entry per CDR3 protein. The table records more than 25,000 distinct CDR3 sequences, 36% of them present only once. The time point was: late sampling 161 to 241 days after vaccination in a few convalescent patients. Noted treatment: roughly ten-day PBMC culture with coronavirus spike peptide pools or control peptides (ViraFEST assay). These receptors have no identified antigens. The specimen was CD4+ T cells from blood, cultured in vitro, collected about 7 months after SARS-CoV-2 vaccination. The receptors were sampled from a human donor who had recovered from COVID-19.

The chain couples TRBV10-3 to TRBJ1-5; D might be TRBD1 (5 bases). V was trimmed by 2 bases and J by 3 bases, leaving 11 bases between them. The germline V gene has CDR1 ENHRY and CDR2 SYGVKD. This CDR3 is built from 15 residues. The CDR3 DNA reads TGTGCCATCAGTGAGATAAGAGGGGTCAATCAGCCCCAGCATTTT. Its protein product is CAISEIRGVNQPQHF.

This clonotype appeared a few times. The gene calls are TRBV20-1 and TRBJ2-6; D call uncertain. Between the trimmed V and J ends, which lost 2 bases and 0 bases, there was a span of 8 bases. Germline V lookup: CDR1 DFQATT, CDR2 SNEGSKA (reference sequence). The CDR3 contains 15 residues. CDR3 in amino acids: CSARQRSSGANVLTF. The DNA for the CDR3 is TGCAGTGCTAGACAGCGTAGCTCTGGGGCCAACGTCCTGACTTTC.

The V call is TRBV21-1, the J call TRBJ1-1; TRBD1 is the table's D call, not checked against the DNA. TRBV21-1 is designated a pseudogene. The CDR3 runs 13 residues. The CDR3 region has the DNA TGTGCCAGCAGCAATTGGCTGGGCGCTGAAGCTTTCTTT. It codes for CASSNWLGAEAFF.

The table lists this clonotype with a count of one. The chain has TRBV20-1 and TRBJ2-1; D gene unclear. CDR3 size: 14 residues. CDR1 and CDR2 (germline): DFQATT, SNEGSKA (reference sequence). The CDR3 DNA reads TGCAGCCAAAGGAGAAGTATGTCCTACAATGAGCAGTTCTTC. Amino acids: CSQRRSMSYNEQFF.

In this sample, this clonotype turned up once. This chain connects TRBV6-5 to TRBJ2-5; D gene unclear. V gave up 4 bases and J gave up 3 bases, with 3 bases separating them. The CDR3 extends over 11 amino acids. The germline CDR1 and CDR2 sequences are MNHEY and SVGAGI. CDR3 sequence (DNA): TGTGCCAGCAGTTTTAAAGAGACCCAGTACTTC. Protein sequence: CASSFKETQYF.

This clonotype was seen a handful of times. The chain is built from TRBV19 and TRBJ1-5, with TRBD1 identical over 9 bases. Per the germline V gene, CDR1 is LNHDA and CDR2 is SQIVND (reference sequence). The CDR3 covers 16 residues. Unmatched junction bases numbered 8, after V lost 6 bases and J lost 2 bases. The CDR3 DNA sequence: TGTGCCAGTAGCCGAACAGGGGGCAGTGGCAATCAGCCCCAGCATTTT. Its protein is CASSRTGGSGNQPQHF.

The genes are TRBV20-1 and TRBJ1-1; the D gene is possibly TRBD1 (6 bases). Germline V gene data show CDR1 as DFQATT and CDR2 as SNEGSKA (reference sequence). Trimming stripped 6 bases from V and 2 bases from J, with 13 bases between. The CDR3 runs to 13 residues. In DNA, the CDR3 is TGCAGTGCGAGGGGGGCGACAAACACTGAAGCTTTCTTT. Translated, it gives CSARGATNTEAFF.

CDR3 protein: CASSPQLALQETQYF. The CDR3 region has the DNA TGTGCCAGCTCACCCCAACTAGCGCTCCAAGAGACCCAGTACTTC. The V call is TRBV18, the J call TRBJ2-5, with 7 positions matching TRBD2. The ends lost 3 bases at V and 1 base at J; junction bases unmatched: 5. Germline CDR1 is KGHSH and CDR2 is LQKENI. The CDR3 has 15 residues.